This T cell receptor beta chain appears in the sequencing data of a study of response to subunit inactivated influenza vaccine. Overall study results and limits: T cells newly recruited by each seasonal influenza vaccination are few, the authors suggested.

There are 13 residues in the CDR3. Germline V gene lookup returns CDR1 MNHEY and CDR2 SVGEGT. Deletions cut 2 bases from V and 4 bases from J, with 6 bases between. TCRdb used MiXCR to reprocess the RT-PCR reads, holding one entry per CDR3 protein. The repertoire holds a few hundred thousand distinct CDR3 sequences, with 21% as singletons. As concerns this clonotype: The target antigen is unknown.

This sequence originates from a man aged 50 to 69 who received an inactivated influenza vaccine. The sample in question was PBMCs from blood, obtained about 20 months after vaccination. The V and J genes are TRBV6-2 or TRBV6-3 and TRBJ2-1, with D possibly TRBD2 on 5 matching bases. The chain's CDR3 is CASSYRDYNEQFF. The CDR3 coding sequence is TGTGCCAGCAGTTACCGGGATTACAATGAGCAGTTCTTC.